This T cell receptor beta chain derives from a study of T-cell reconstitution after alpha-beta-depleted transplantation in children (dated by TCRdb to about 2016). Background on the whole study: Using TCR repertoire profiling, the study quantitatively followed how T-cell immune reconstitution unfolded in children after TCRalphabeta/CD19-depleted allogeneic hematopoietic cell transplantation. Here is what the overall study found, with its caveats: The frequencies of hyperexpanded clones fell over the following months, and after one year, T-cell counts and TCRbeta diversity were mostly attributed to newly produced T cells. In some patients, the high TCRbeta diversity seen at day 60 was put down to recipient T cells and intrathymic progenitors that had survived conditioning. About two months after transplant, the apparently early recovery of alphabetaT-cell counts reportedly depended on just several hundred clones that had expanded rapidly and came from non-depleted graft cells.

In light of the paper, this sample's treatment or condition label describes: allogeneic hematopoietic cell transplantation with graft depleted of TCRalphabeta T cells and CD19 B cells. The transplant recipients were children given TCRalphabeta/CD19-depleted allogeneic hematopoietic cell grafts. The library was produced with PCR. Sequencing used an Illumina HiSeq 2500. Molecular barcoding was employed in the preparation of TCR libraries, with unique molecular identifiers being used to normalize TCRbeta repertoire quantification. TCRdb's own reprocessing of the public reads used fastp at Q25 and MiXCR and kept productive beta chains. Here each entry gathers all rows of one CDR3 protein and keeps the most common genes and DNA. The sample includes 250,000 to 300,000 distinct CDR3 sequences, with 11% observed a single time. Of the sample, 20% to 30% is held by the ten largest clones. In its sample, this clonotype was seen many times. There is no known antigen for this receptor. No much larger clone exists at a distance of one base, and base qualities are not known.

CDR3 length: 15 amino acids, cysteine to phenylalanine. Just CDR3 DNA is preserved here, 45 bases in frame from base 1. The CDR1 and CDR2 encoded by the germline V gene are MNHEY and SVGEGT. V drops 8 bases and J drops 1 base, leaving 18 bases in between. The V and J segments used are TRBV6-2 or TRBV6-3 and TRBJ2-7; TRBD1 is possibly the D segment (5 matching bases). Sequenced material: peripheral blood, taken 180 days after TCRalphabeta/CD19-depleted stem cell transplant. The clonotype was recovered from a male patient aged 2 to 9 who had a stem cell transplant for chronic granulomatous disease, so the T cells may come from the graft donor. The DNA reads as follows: TGTGCCAGCCACCTTCAGGACACCACTTCCTACGAGCAGTACTTC. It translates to CASHLQDTTSYEQYF.